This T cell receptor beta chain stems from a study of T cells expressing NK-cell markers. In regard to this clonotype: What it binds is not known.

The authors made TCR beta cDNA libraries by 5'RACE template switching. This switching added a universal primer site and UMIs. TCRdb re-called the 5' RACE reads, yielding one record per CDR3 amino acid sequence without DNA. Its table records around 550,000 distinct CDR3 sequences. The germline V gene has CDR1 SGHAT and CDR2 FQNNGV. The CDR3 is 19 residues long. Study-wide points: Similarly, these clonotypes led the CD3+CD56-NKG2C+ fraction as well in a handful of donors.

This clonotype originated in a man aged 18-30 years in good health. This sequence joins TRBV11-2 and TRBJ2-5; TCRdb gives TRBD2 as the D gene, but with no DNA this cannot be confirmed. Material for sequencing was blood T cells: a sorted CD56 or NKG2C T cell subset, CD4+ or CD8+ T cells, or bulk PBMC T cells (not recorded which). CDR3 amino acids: CASSLGLAGVGPYQETQYF. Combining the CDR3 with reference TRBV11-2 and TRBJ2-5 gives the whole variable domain EAGVAQSPRYKIIEKRQSVAFWCNPISGHATLYWYQQILGQGPKLLIQFQNNGVVDDSQLPKDRFSAERLKGVDSTLKIQPAKLEDSAVYLCASSLGLAGVGPYQETQYFGPGTRLLVL.